This T cell receptor beta chain was recovered during a study of early T cells in non-severe SARS-CoV-2 infection. Looking at the study overall: From unsorted whole blood, bulk RNA was sequenced, and the chains remained unpaired. General observations from the study: There was a bias toward anti-spike CD8 responses in VDJdb matching, which missed private and CD4 specificities.

This clonotype has ten or more counts. Antigen unknown. Unique molecular identifiers were attached to individual cDNA molecules. In TCRdb, the 5' RACE reads were re-called with MiXCR into one record per CDR3 protein. The sample yields approximately 66,000 distinct CDR3 sequences, around 13% seen once. Germline CDR1 MNHEY, CDR2 SVGAGI. V was clipped by 4 bases and J by 4 bases, with 10 bases between them. CDR3 length: 13 residues. This TCR was sampled from an adult who was a healthcare worker with PCR-confirmed SARS-CoV-2 infection or an uninfected control (not recorded which). The chain joins TRBV6-5 to TRBJ2-5; tentatively, D is TRBD1 (5 bases). Sequencing was carried out using whole blood. The CDR3 here is CASSSGLRETQYF. The CDR3 DNA is TGTGCCAGCAGTTCAGGGCTGAGAGAGACCCAGTACTTC.